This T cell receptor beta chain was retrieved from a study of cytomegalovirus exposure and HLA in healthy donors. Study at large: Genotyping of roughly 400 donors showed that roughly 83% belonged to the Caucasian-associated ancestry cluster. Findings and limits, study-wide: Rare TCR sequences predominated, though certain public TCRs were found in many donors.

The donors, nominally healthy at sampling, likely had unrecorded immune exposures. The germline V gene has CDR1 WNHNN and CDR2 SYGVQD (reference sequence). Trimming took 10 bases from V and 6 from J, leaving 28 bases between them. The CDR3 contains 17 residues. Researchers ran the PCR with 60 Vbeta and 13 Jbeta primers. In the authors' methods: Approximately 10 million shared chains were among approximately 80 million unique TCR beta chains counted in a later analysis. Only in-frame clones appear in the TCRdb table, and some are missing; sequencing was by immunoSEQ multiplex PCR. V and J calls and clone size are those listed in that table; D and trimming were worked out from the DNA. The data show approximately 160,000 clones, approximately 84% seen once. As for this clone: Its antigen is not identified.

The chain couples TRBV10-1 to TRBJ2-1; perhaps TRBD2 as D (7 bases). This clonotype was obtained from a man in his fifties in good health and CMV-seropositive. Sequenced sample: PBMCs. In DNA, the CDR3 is TGCGCCATAAAAATGGTTGGGGGGGCCGCTGGGGGCAATGAGCAGTTCTTC. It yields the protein CAIKMVGGAAGGNEQFF.